Below, 12 T cell receptor beta chains from the same sample are listed, as sequenced in a study of T cell responses to AZD1222 COVID-19 vaccine. The repertoire was sequenced with immunoSEQ multiplex PCR; TCRdb's copy has only in-frame clones and lacks some. This sample has around 120,000 clones, with approximately 90% found just once. Sequenced material: peripheral blood, taken on day 0 of AZD1222 vaccination. These receptor sequences come from an adult in good health.

The chain combines TRBV18 with TRBJ2-7; 8 bases match TRBD1. V shed 2 bases and J 2 bases; nucleotides not matched to a gene: 5. The CDR3 runs to 15 residues. CDR1 and CDR2 from the germline V gene are KGHSH and LQKENI. CDR3 in DNA: TGTGCCAGCTCACCAGGGACAGGCACTACCTACGAGCAGTACTTC. It encodes CASSPGTGTTYEQYF.

This clone was recorded only once. V and J are TRBV6-5 and TRBJ2-5; 9 positions match TRBD2. V lost 0 bases and J lost 2; bases outside the gene matches: 4. Per the germline V gene, CDR1 is MNHEY and CDR2 is SVGAGI. The CDR3 covers 16 residues. The CDR3 spells CASSYSLAGTQETQYF. The CDR3 bases are TGTGCCAGCAGTTACTCCCTAGCGGGGACTCAAGAGACCCAGTACTTC.

The chain has TRBV7-2 and TRBJ2-5, with TRBD2 as a possible D gene (5 bases). V lost 8 bases and J lost 1, with 11 bases in between. In germline, CDR1 is SGHTA, CDR2 FQGNSA. The length of the CDR3 is 13 residues. The CDR3 DNA is TGTGCCAGCTGCGCCCTAGCCCAAGAGACCCAGTACTTC. It codes for CASCALAQETQYF.

The chain joins TRBV10-2 to TRBJ2-1, with 9 bases fitting TRBD1. The CDR3 length is 16 residues. CDR1 is WSHSY and CDR2 is SAAADI in the germline V gene. J gave up 0 bases and V 6 bases, and 6 bases lay outside the gene matches. CDR3 in DNA: TGCGCCAGCAGGGACAGGGGTCAAAGCTCCTACAATGAGCAGTTCTTC. It specifies CASRDRGQSSYNEQFF.

V usage is TRBV6-5 and J usage is TRBJ1-1, with 9 bases lining up with TRBD1. Per germline, CDR1 MNHEY and CDR2 SVGAGI. After removal of 10 bases from V and 4 bases from J, the junction contained 7 bases not matched to a gene. The CDR3 covers 13 residues. CDR3 protein: CATTGQGITEAFF. The DNA for the CDR3 is TGTGCCACCACGGGACAGGGCATCACTGAAGCTTTCTTT.

The rearrangement uses TRBV29-1 and TRBJ2-1; 9 nucleotides agree with TRBD1. Unmatched junction bases numbered 5, after V lost 5 bases and J lost 3 bases. Germline CDR1 SQVTM, CDR2 ANQGSEA. CDR3 length: 14 amino acids. The CDR3 spells CSVLQGAVYNEQFF. CDR3 bases: TGCAGCGTTCTACAGGGGGCTGTCTACAATGAGCAGTTCTTC.

J is TRBJ1-5 and V is TRBV15, with no clear D. V gave up 3 bases and J gave up 5 bases, with 11 bases separating them. This CDR3 is built from 14 residues. The V gene's germline CDR1 is LNHNV and CDR2 YYDKDF (reference sequence). In DNA, the CDR3 is TGTGCCACCAGCAGCCAGAACAGCTATCAGCCCCAGCATTTT. Its translation is CATSSQNSYQPQHF.

The chain carries TRBV18 and TRBJ2-5, with a possible D match to TRBD2 (5 bases). Germline V gene lookup returns CDR1 KGHSH and CDR2 LQKENI. The CDR3 extends over 14 amino acids. V was cut by 3 bases and J by 0 bases, with 8 bases left in between. DNA for the CDR3: TGTGCCAGCTCACCCATGGACTACCAAGAGACCCAGTACTTC. Its protein product is CASSPMDYQETQYF.

The chain uses TRBV5-1 and TRBJ2-2; TRBD1 aligns across 7 bases. The CDR3 runs to 17 residues. Germline-derived CDR1 and CDR2 are SGHRS and YFSETQ. The V segment lost 6 bases and the J segment 6 bases; nucleotides outside the gene matches: 17. CDR3 in DNA: TGCGCCAGCACTACCAACAGGGGAAGTGGTCGAGCCGGGGAGCTGTTTTTT. Its translation is CASTTNRGSGRAGELFF. Full variable domain (missing parts from reference TRBV5-1 and TRBJ2-2): KAGVTQTPRYLIKTRGQQVTLSCSPISGHRSVSWYQQTPGQGLQFLFEYFSETQRNKGNFPGRFSGRQFSNSRSEMNVSTLELGDSALYLCASTTNRGSGRAGELFFGEGSRLTVL.

The chain recombines TRBV10-3 with TRBJ2-1; 14 bases agree with TRBD2. This CDR3 has 14 residues. Germline-derived CDR1 and CDR2 are ENHRY and SYGVKD. The V and J ends lost 3 bases and 9 bases, in that order; junction bases with no gene match: 1. CDR3 region: CAISEGLAGGEQFF. CDR3 nucleotides: TGTGCCATCAGTGAAGGACTAGCGGGGGGTGAGCAGTTCTTC.

The table lists this clone with a count of one. This chain connects TRBV15 to TRBJ2-7; D gene unclear. The CDR3 sequence is 15 residues long. CDR1 is LNHNV and CDR2 is YYDKDF in the germline V gene (reference sequence). The V and J ends lost 0 bases and 3 bases respectively, with 12 bases between them. The CDR3 nucleotides are TGTGCCACCAGCAGAGATAGGTACAGTTACTACGAGCAGTACTTC. The encoded protein is CATSRDRYSYYEQYF. The variable domain in full, completed from reference TRBV15 and TRBJ2-7, reads DAMVIQNPRYQVTQFGKPVTLSCSQTLNHNVMYWYQQKSSQAPKLLFHYYDKDFNNEADTPDNFQSRRPNTSFCFLDIRSPGLGDTAMYLCATSRDRYSYYEQYFGPGTRLTVT.

The CDR3 loop reads CASSLGYAAYNEQFF. In DNA, the CDR3 is TGCGCCAGCAGCTTGGGGTATGCTGCCTACAATGAGCAGTTCTTC. The rearrangement uses TRBV5-1 and TRBJ2-1; D call uncertain. Trimming shortened V by 0 bases and J by 2 bases, and 9 bases separated the two germline ends. The germline CDR1 and CDR2 sequences are SGHRS and YFSETQ. This CDR3 comprises 15 residues.